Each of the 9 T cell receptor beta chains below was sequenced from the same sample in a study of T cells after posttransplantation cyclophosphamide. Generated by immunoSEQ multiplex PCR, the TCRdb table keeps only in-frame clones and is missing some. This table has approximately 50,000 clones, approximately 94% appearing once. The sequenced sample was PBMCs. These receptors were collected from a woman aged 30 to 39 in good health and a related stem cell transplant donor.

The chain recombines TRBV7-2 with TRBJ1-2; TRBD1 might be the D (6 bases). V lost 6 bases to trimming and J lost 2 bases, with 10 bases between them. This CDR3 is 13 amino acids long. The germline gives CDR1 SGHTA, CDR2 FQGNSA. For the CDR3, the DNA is TGTGCCAGCAGTCTTCAGGGGAACTATGGCTACACCTTC. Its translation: CASSLQGNYGYTF.

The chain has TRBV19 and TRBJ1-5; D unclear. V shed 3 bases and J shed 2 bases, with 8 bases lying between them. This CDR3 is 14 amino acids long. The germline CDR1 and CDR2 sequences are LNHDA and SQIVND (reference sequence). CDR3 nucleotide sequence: TGTGCCAGTAGTATGACTTGGGGCAATCAGCCCCAGCATTTT. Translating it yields CASSMTWGNQPQHF.

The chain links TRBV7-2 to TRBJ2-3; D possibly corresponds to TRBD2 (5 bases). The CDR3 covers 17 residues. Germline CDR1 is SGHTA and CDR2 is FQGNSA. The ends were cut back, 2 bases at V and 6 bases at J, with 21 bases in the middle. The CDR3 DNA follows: TGTGCCAGCAGCTTAAGCGTAAGCGGTCCAGTTGCGGATACGCAGTATTTT. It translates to CASSLSVSGPVADTQYF.

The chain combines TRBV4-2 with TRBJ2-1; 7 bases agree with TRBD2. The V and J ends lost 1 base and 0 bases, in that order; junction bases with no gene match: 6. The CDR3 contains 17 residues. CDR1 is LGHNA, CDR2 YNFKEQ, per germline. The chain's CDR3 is CASSQGGLLSSYNEQFF. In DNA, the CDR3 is TGTGCCAGCAGCCAAGGGGGACTACTAAGCTCCTACAATGAGCAGTTCTTC.

In DNA form, the CDR3 reads TGTGCCAGCAGCCCCCGACAGGGCTCCTATGGCTACACCTTC. As protein: CASSPRQGSYGYTF. The genes are TRBV7-2 and TRBJ1-2, with TRBD1 matching over 7 bases. The germline V gene encodes CDR1 SGHTA and CDR2 FQGNSA. V dropped 5 bases and J dropped 4; count of bases not matched to a gene: 7. The CDR3 covers 14 residues.

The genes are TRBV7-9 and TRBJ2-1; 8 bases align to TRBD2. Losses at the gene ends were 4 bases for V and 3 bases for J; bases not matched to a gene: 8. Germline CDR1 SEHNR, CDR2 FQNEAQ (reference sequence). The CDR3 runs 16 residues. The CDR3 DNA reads TGTGCCAGCAGCTCTACCCGGGAGGGTTTCTACAATGAGCAGTTCTTC. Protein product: CASSSTREGFYNEQFF.

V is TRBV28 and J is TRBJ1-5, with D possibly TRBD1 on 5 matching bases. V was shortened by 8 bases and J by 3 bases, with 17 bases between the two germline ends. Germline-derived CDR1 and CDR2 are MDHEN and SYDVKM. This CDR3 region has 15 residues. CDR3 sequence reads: CASWDRGRPNQPQHF. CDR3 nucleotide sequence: TGTGCCAGCTGGGACCGAGGGAGGCCCAATCAGCCCCAGCATTTT.

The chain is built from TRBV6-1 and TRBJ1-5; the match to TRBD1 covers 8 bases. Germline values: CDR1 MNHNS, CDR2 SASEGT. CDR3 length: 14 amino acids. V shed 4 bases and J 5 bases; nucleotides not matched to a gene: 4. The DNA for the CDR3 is TGTGCCAGCAGTGCCCAACAGGGGGATCAGCCCCAGCATTTT. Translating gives CASSAQQGDQPQHF.

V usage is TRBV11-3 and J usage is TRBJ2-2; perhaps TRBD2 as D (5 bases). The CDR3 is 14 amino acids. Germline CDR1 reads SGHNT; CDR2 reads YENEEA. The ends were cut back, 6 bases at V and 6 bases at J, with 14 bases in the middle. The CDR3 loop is CASSPTSSAGELFF. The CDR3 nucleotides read TGTGCCAGCAGTCCAACTAGTTCCGCCGGGGAGCTGTTTTTT.